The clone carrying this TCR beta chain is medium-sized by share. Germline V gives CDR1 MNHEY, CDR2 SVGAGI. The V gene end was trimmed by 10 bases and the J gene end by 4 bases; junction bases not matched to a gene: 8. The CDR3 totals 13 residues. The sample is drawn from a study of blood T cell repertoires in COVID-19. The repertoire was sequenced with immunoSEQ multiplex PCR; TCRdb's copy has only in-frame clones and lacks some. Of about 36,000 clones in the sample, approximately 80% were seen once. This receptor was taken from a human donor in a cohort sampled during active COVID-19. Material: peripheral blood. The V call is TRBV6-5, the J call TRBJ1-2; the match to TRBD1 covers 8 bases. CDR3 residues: CATGSTGGYGYTF. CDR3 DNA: TGTGCCACCGGGAGCACAGGGGGCTATGGCTACACCTTC.